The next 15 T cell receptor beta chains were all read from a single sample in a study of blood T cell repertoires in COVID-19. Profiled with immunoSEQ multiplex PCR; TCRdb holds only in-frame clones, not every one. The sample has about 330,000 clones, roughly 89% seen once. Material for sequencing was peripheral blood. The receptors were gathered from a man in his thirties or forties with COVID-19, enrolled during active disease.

The CDR3 reads CASSSGGTSNYGYTF. The CDR3 DNA sequence: TGTGCCAGCAGCTCCGGGGGGACTTCGAACTATGGCTACACCTTC. The rearrangement joins TRBV7-9 to TRBJ1-2; D perhaps matches TRBD1 (5 bases). Germline V gene lookup returns CDR1 SEHNR and CDR2 FQNEAQ (reference sequence). V lost 4 bases and J 2 bases, leaving 14 bases between the germline ends. CDR3 length equals 15 residues.

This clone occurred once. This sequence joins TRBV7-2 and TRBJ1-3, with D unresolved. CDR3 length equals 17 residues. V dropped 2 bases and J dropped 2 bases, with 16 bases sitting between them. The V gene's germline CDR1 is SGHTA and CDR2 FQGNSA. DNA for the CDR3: TGTGCCAGCAGCTTATTAATCGGAGGCCTTCCTGGAAACACCATATATTTT. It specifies CASSLLIGGLPGNTIYF.

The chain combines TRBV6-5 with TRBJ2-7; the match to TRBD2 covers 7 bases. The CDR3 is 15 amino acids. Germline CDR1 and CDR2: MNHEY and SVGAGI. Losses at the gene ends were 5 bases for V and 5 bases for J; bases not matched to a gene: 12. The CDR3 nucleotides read TGTGCCAGCAGTCATCCCGGGAGGACTCGCCACGAGCAGTACTTC. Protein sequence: CASSHPGRTRHEQYF.

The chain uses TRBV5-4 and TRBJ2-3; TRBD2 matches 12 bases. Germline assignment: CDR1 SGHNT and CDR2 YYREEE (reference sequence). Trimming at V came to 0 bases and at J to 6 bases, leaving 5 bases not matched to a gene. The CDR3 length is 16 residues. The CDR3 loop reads CASSLGLAGAGDTQYF. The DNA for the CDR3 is TGTGCCAGCAGCTTGGGACTAGCGGGGGCTGGGGATACGCAGTATTTT.

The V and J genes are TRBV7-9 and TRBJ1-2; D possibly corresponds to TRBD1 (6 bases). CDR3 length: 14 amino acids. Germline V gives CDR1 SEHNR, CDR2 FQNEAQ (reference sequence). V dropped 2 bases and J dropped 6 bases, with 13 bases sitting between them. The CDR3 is CASSLIQGKNGYTF. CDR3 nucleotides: TGTGCCAGCAGCTTAATTCAGGGGAAGAATGGCTACACCTTC. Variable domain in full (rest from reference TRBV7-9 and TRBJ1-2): DTGVSQNPRHKITKRGQNVTFRCDPISEHNRLYWYRQTLGQGPEFLTYFQNEAQLEKSRLLSDRFSAERPKGSFSTLEIQRTEQGDSAMYLCASSLIQGKNGYTFGSGTRLTVV.

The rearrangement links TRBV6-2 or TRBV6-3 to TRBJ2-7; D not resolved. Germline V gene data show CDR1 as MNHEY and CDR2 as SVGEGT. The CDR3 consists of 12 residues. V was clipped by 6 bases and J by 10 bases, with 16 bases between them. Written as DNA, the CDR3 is TGTGCCAGCAGCTTCCAACACTGGGCCCAGTACTTC. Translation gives CASSFQHWAQYF.

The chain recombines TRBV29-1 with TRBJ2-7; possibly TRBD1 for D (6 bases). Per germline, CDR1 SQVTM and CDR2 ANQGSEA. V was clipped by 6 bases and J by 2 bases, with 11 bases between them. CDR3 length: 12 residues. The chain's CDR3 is CSVQDSPYEQYF. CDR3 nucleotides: TGCAGCGTCCAGGACAGTCCCTACGAGCAGTACTTC.

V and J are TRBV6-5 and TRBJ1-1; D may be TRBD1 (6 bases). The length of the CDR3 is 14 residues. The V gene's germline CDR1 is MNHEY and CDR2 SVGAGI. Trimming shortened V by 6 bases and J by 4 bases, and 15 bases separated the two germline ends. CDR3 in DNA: TGTGCCAGCAGCCAGGACAGTTACGGCACTGAAGCTTTCTTT. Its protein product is CASSQDSYGTEAFF.

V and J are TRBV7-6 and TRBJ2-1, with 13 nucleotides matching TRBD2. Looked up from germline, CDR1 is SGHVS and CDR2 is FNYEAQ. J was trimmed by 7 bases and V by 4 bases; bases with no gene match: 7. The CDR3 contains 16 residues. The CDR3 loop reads CASSSLGLAGVNEQFF. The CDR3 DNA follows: TGTGCCAGCAGCTCCCTCGGACTAGCGGGGGTGAATGAGCAGTTCTTC.

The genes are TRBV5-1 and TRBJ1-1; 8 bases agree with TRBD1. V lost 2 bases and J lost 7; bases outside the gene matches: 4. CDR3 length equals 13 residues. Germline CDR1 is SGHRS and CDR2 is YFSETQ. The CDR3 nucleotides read TGCGCCAGCAGCTTCGGACAGGGTGGTGAAGCTTTCTTT. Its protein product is CASSFGQGGEAFF.

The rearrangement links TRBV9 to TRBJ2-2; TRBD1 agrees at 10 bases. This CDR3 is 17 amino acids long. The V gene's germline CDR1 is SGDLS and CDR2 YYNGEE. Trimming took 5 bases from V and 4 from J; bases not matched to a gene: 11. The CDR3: CASRPTGDRGTTGELFF. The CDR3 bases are TGTGCCAGCAGACCCACCGGGGACAGGGGTACCACCGGGGAGCTGTTTTTT.

The DNA for the CDR3 is TGTGCCAGCAGTTACTGGGCAGGCGGGAGCACTGAAGCTTTCTTT. Its translation: CASSYWAGGSTEAFF. The gene calls are TRBV6-2 or TRBV6-3 and TRBJ1-1; D is ambiguous. V lost 1 base, J lost 4 bases, and 13 bases lay in between. Per the germline V gene, CDR1 is MNHEY and CDR2 is SVGEGT. The CDR3 is 15 amino acids.

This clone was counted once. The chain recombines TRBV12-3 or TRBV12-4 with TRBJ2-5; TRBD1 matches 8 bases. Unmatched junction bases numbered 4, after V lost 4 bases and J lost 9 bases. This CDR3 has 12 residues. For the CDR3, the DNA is TGTGCCAGCAGTTGGGACAGGCGGGCCCAGTACTTC. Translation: CASSWDRRAQYF.

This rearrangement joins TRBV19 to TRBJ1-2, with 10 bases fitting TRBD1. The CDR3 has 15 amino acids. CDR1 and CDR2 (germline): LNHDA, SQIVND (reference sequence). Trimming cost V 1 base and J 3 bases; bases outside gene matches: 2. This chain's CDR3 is CASSIVGTGDYGYTF. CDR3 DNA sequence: TGTGCCAGTAGTATAGTCGGGACAGGGGACTATGGCTACACCTTC.

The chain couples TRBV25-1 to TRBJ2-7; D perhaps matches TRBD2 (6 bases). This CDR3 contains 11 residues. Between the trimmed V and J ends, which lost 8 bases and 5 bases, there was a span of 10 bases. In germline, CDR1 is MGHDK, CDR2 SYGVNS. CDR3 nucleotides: TGTGCCAGCCTTAGCGGCCACGAGCAGTACTTC. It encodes CASLSGHEQYF.